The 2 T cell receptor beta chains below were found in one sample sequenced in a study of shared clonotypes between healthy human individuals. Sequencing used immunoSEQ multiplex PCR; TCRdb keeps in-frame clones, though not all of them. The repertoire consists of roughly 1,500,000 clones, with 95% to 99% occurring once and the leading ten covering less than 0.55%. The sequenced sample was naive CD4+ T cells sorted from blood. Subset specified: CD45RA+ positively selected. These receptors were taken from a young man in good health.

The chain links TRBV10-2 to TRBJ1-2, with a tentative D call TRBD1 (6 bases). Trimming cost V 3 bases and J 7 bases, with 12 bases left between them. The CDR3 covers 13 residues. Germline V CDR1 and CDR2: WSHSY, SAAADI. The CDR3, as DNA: TGCGCCAGCAGTGAAGACAGGTTTTCTGGCTACACCTTC. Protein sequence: CASSEDRFSGYTF.

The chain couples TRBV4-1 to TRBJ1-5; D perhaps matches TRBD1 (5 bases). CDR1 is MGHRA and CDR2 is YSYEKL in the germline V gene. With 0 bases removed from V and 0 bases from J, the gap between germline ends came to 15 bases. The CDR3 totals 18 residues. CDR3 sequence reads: CASSQDLTDPYSNQPQHF. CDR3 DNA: TGCGCCAGCAGCCAAGATTTGACAGATCCATATAGCAATCAGCCCCAGCATTTT.